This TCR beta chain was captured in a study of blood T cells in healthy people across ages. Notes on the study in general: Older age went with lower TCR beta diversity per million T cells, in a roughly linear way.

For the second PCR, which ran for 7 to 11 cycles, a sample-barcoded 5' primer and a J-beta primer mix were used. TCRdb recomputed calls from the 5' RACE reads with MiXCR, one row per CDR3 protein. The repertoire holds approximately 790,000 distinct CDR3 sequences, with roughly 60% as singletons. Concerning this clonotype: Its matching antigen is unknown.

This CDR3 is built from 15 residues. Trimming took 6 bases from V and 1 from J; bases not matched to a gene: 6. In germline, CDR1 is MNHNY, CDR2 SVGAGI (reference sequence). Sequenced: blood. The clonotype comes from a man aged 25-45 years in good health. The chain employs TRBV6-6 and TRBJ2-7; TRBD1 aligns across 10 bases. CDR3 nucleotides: TGTGCCAGCAGCACCCGGGACAGGGGTTCCTACGAGCAGTACTTC. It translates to CASSTRDRGSYEQYF.